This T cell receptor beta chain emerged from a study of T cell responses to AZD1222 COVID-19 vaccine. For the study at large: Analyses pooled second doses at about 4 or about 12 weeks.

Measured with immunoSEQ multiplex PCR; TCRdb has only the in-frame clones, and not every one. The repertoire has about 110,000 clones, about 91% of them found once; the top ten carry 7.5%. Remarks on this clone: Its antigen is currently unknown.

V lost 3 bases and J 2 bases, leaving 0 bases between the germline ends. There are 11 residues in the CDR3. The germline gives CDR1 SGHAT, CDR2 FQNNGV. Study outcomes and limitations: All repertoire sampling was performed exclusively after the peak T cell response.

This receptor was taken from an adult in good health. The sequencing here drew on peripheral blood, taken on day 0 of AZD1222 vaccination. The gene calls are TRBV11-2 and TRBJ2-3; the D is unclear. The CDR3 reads CASSFTDTQYF. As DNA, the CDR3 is TGTGCCAGCAGCTTCACAGATACGCAGTATTTT.